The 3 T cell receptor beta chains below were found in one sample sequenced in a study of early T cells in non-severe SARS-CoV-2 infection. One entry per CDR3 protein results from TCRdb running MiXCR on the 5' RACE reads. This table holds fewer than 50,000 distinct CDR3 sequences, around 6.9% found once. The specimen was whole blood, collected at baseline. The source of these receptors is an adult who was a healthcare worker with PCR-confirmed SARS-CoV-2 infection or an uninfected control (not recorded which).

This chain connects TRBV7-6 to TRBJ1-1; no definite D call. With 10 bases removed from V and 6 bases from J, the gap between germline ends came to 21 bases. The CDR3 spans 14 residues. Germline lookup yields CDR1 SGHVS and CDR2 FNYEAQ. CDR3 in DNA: TGTGCCAACAGTTCGTACGAGGGTGCATCTGAAGCTTTCTTT. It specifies CANSSYEGASEAFF.

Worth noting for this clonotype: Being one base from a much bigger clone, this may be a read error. This chain's CDR3 is CVSSSGTTKNWREQYF. CDR3 in DNA: TGTGTCAGCAGTTCCGGGACAACCAAAAACTGGAGGGAGCAGTACTTC. The genes are TRBV28 and TRBJ2-7; TRBD1 might be the D (6 bases). The CDR3 covers 16 residues. The V gene's germline CDR1 is MDHEN and CDR2 SYDVKM.

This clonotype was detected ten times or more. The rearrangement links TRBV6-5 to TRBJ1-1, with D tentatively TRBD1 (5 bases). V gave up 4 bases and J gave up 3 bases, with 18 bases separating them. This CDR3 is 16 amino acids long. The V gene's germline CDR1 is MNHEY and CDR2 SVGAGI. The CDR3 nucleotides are TGTGCCAGCAGTTTGGGGGGAGTTTCAGAGGACACTGAAGCTTTCTTT. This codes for CASSLGGVSEDTEAFF.